The subject of this entry is one T cell receptor (beta chain). Its antigen remains undetermined. No much larger clone exists at a distance of one base, and base qualities are not known. The source of the sample is a study of cytomegalovirus exposure and HLA in healthy donors (dated by TCRdb to 2016 to 2017). With regard to the full study: According to an earlier analysis of a few hundred of the donors, about 179 million T cells yielded roughly 110 million unique TCR beta sequences and around 280 Gb of sequence data. An early release covering roughly 600 HLA-typed donors comprised approximately 300 gigabases of sequencing data and around 80 million unique TCR sequences. Of the roughly 420 genotyped donors, 65% to 90% were placed in the genetic ancestry cluster associated with self-reported Caucasian donors. The study was designed to test whether signatures of past pathogen exposure could be identified by cataloging public T cell receptors. The study profiled the T cell repertoires of hundreds of subjects by immunosequencing and related them to cytomegalovirus serostatus. Along with the 666-subject first cohort, a separate validation cohort of 120 different subjects was used. To predict cytomegalovirus infection status, the study brought together high-throughput TCR immunosequencing, statistical association of individual TCRs with disease status, and machine learning. A later analysis re-analyzed previously published TCR beta repertoires from 600 to 850 donors and added high-resolution HLA genotyping to study TCR occurrence patterns. In the later analysis, no new phenotypic data were used to find candidate immune exposures; instead, reliance was placed on TCR beta sequences and their occurrence across donors. An earlier analysis of approximately 580 of the donors used high-throughput TCR beta sequencing to judge whether each TCR beta V gene segment behaved as functional or pseudogenic. Donor age, sex, ethnicity and CMV serostatus were compiled alongside the repertoire data. A later genetic analysis took genome-wide SNP genotypes for about 55% of the roughly 700 donors and used that subset as a discovery cohort. All discovery cohort repertoires had been generated using a single sequencing platform. Both class I and class II loci were covered by HLA typing, at four-digit resolution. The number of donors typed differed by locus, with 629-630 for A, B, C, DRB1 and DQB1, roughly 520 for DQA1, 600 to 610 for DPA1, and around 430 for DPB1. Roughly 5 DR-DQ haplotypes were treated as single units for association and clustering because of strong linkage in the cohort. Among roughly 370 genotyped donors of the cohort, an average of approximately 240,000 unique TCR beta nucleotide sequences were sequenced per donor, roughly 18% of them non-productive. The paper as a whole reports these results and caveats: A cluster of highly shared sequence variants was judged likely to represent a technical artifact of the sequencing pipeline. Correlated functional status among segregating V segments might reflect linkage disequilibrium, but an unknown experimental factor could not be ruled out. In vitro tests confirmed that three of the cytomegalovirus-associated TCR beta chains recognize cytomegalovirus antigens. According to a later analysis, TCR association rates differed among HLA loci, with DRB1 alleles showing the most associated TCRs and HLA-C alleles showing the fewest. HLA typing was unavailable for some donors at each locus, so association tests used only the typed subset. Assigning TCR associations to individual alleles was difficult when HLA alleles, especially DR and DQ, strongly co-occurred. In an earlier analysis of approximately 590 of the donors, most TCR beta V segments were observed in productive rearrangements about 87% or about 30% of the time, broadly matching IMGT annotations. While some public TCRs were present in many individuals, most TCR sequences turned up only very rarely across donors. Several of the top co-occurrence clusters appeared to be linked to parvovirus B19, influenza, CMV and Epstein-Barr virus, according to a later analysis. The earlier analysis of a few hundred of the donors excluded fewer than 20 rarely observed V segments, including chromosome 9 orphons, because counts were too low. In a later genetic analysis, fewer N-insertions in productive TCRs were reported among donors in an Asian-associated ancestry cluster than the 666-donor mean. A later analysis found that most CMV-associated TCR beta chains appeared HLA-restricted, with HLA associations seemingly driven largely by CMV exposure. The cohort was sequenced for TCR beta chains only, and without alpha or paired-chain data the features that could be detected were limited. The authors suggested that the approach could potentially be generalized to other disease states and immunological phenotypes. In a later analysis, over 15,000 TCR beta sequences were associated with specific HLA alleles at a false discovery rate of 0.05. Immune exposure information for the cohort was limited to CMV serostatus. A later analysis found that HLA-associated TCR beta chains were more clonally expanded and had lower generation probabilities than equally common non-associated chains. A further reported finding was that TCR beta sequences accurately predicted the HLA-A and HLA-B alleles for most subjects in the first cohort. An association between a missense DCLRE1C variant and V-gene and J-gene trimming of TCR beta chains was found in a later genetic analysis and replicated in an independent cohort. Sequencing depth was assumed to be roughly uniform across donors in the presence/absence analyses, though that assumption may not hold. Cytomegalovirus status was reported to be diagnosed by the classifier with high specificity and sensitivity in both the original and validation cohorts. In the study, approximately 160 TCR beta chains were listed as associated with cytomegalovirus.

The library came from the immunoSEQ multiplex PCR assay. A mixture of 60 forward primers for TCR Vbeta segments and 13 reverse primers for TCR Jbeta segments was used in the multiplex PCR. The CDR3 region of rearranged TCR beta genes was amplified from genomic DNA by a multiplex PCR assay. The Illumina HiSeq System was used to sequence the amplified TCR beta libraries as 87-base-pair reads. Turning to the authors' computational methods: Across the 500 to 850 repertoires, a later analysis counted some 81 million unique TCR beta chains, 9.5 million to 13 million of which were shared by at least two donors. Raw reads were error-corrected and collapsed into unique sequences with a nearest-neighbor algorithm that merged closely related sequences to remove PCR and sequencing errors. CDR3 sequences were aligned to IMGT reference sequences to assign V, D and J gene segments. Each retained sequence needed at least a six-nucleotide match to both a V gene segment and a J gene segment. A rearrangement counted as productive if the CDR3 had no stop codons and remained in frame with V and J, and every other rearrangement counted as non-productive. CDR3 was defined by IMGT convention, running from the second conserved V-encoded cysteine to the conserved J-encoded phenylalanine. The earlier analysis of about 590 of the donors excluded sequences that lacked an unambiguous match to a single V gene segment. An earlier analysis of several hundred of the donors called V segments functional above 56.7% productive rearrangements and segregating when the between-donor standard deviation exceeded 5%. A statistical classification framework was built to diagnose cytomegalovirus status from the catalog of TCR beta chain sequences. In a later analysis, V and J genes were assigned by comparing TCR nucleotide sequences against IMGT/GENE-DB human TR gene sequences. A later analysis assigned CDR3 sequences and most-parsimonious VDJ recombination scenarios with the TCRdist pipeline. In a later analysis, every TCR beta chain was defined by the combination of its CDR3 amino acid sequence and its V-gene family, and reads without a unique V-gene family were dropped. To address suspected cross-contamination and a sequencing artifact, a later analysis removed several hundred highly shared, low-generation-probability nucleotide sequences. A later analysis calculated a clonal expansion index for each public chain from normalized within-repertoire ranks of inferred template counts. Generation probabilities in a later analysis came from a VDJ recombination model fitted to out-of-frame rearrangements, and those results were checked against IGoR. A later analysis scored TCR-TCR, TCR-HLA and TCR-CMV co-occurrence with hypergeometric tests, applying a repertoire-size bias correction to TCR pairs. A later analysis estimated false discovery rates by permuting HLA or CMV assignments 20 times. In a later analysis, co-occurring TCRs were grouped with DBSCAN, and TCRdist sequence similarity was added when clustering was performed within HLA-allele-positive subsets. Repertoires with fewer than 30,000 or more than 120,000 public chains, plus five repertoires with anomalous nucleotide sharing, were excluded from co-occurrence clustering. TCRdb took over this immuneACCESS table, retaining in-frame rearrangements with V and J assigned. Such tables are incomplete; in checked studies, under half of the missing clones stem from an unresolved V gene, and the remainder is unexplained. That table furnishes V, J and clone size, whereas the DNA furnished D and trimming. The sample table records approximately 38,000 clones; roughly 82% of these occur just once. The ten top clones hold 10% to 13% of the sample.

The cohort consisted of 600 to 750 healthy bone marrow donors. At the time of sampling, all cohort members were nominally healthy, though unrecorded immune exposures were likely present. The donor tested CMV seropositive and was one of the 289 seropositive cohort members. Every donor gave a peripheral blood sample, and the peripheral blood mononuclear cells from that sample were used for TCR beta sequencing. Genomic DNA was extracted from the blood cell samples with the Qiagen DNeasy Blood Extraction Kit. The clonotype originates from a woman aged 18-35 years in good health and CMV-seropositive. Sequencing used PBMCs.

The CDR3 is CASSQDPGTSGTEQFF. The nucleotide sequence is given as TGCGCCAGCAGCCAAGATCCCGGGACTAGCGGGACAGAGCAGTTCTTC. The chain is assembled from TRBV4-1 and TRBJ2-1; TRBD2 fits 13 bases in the junction. The junction shows trimming of 0 bases on V and 10 bases on J, and the gene matches do not reach 6 bases of it. Including the terminal cysteine and phenylalanine, the CDR3 comprises 16 residues. Of all the DNA, just the CDR3 is kept, 48 bases in frame from base 1. According to the germline V gene, CDR1 reads MGHRA and CDR2 reads YSYEKL.